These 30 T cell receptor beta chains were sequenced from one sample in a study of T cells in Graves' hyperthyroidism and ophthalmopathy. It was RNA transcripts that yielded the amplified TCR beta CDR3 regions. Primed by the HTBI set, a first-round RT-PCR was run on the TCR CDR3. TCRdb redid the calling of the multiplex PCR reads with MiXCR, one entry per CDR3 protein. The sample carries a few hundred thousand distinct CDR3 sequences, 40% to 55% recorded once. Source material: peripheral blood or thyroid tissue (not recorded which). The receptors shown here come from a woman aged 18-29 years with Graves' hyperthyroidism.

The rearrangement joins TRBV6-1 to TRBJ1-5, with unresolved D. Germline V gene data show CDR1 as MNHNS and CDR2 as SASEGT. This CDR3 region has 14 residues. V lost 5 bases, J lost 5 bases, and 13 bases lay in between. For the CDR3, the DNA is TGTGCCAGCAGTCCGCCGGACGGACATCAGCCCCAGCATTTT. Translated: CASSPPDGHQPQHF.

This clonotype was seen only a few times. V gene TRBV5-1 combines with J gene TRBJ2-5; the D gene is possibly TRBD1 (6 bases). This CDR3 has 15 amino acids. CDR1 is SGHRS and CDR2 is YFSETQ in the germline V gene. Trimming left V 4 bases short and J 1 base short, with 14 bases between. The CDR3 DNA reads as TGCGCCAGCAGCGAACTAGGGACAACCCAAGAGACCCAGTACTTC. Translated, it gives CASSELGTTQETQYF.

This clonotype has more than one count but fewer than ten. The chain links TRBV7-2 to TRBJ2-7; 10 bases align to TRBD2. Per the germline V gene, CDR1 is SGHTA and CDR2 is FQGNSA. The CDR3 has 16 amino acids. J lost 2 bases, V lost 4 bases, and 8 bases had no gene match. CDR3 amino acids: CASSSRTSGTPYEQYF. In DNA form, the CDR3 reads TGTGCCAGCAGCTCCCGGACTAGCGGTACCCCCTACGAGCAGTACTTC.

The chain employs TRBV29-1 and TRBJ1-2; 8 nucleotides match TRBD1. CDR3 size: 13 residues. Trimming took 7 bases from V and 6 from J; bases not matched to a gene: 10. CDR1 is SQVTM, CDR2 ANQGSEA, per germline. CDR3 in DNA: TGCAGCGCAGCCAGTAGCAGGGGGCATGGCTACACCTTC. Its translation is CSAASSRGHGYTF.

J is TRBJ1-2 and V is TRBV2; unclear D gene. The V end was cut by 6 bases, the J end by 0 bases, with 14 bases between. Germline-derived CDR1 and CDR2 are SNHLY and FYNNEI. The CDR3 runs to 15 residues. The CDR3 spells CASSGSDGPNYGYTF. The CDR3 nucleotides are TGTGCCAGCAGCGGTTCGGACGGGCCTAACTATGGCTACACCTTC.

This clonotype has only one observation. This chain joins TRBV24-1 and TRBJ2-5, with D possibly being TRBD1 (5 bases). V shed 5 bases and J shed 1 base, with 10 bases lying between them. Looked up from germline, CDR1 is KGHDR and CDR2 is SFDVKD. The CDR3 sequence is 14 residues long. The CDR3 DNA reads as TGTGCCACCAGTGCTAGACAGTCCCAAGAGACCCAGTACTTC. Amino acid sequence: CATSARQSQETQYF.

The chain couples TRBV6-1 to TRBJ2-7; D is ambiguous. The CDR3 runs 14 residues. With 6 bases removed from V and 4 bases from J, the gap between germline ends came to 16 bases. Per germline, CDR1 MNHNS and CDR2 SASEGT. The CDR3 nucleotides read TGTGCCAGCAGCTTCCCGGGTTTAAATTACGAGCAGTACTTC. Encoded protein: CASSFPGLNYEQYF.

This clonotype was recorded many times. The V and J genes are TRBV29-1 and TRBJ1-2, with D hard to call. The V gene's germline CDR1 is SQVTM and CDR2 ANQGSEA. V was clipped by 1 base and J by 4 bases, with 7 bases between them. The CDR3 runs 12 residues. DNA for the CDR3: TGCAGCGTTGAAGGAGTGGGCTATGGCTACACCTTC. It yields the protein CSVEGVGYGYTF. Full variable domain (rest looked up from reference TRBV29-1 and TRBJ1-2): SAVISQKPSRDICQRGTSLTIQCQVDSQVTMMFWYRQQPGQSLTLIATANQGSEATYESGFVIDKFPISRPNLTFSTLTVSNMSPEDSSIYLCSVEGVGYGYTFGSGTRLTVV.

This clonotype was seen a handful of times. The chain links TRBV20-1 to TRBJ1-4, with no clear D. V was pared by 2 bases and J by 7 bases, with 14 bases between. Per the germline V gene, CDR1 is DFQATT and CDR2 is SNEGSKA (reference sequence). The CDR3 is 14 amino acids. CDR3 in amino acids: CSARPPGFGEKLFF. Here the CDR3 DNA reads TGCAGTGCTAGACCCCCCGGGTTCGGTGAAAAACTGTTTTTT.

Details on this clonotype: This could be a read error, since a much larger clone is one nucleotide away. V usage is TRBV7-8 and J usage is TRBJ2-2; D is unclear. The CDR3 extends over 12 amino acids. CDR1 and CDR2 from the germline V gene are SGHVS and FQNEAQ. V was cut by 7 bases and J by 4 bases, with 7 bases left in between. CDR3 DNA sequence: TGTGCCAGCACCCGGGTCACCGGGGAGCTGTTTTTT. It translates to CASTRVTGELFF.

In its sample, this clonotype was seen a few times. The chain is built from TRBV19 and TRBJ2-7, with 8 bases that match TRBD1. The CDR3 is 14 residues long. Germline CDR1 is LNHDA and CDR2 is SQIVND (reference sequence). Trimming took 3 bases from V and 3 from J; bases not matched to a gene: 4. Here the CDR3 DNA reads TGTGCCAGTAGTATCTTCGGACAGGGCTACGAGCAGTACTTC. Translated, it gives CASSIFGQGYEQYF. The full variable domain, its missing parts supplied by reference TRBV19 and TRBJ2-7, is DGGITQSPKYLFRKEGQNVTLSCEQNLNHDAMYWYRQDPGQGLRLIYYSQIVNDFQKGDIAEGYSVSREKKESFPLTVTSAQKNPTAFYLCASSIFGQGYEQYFGPGTRLTVT.

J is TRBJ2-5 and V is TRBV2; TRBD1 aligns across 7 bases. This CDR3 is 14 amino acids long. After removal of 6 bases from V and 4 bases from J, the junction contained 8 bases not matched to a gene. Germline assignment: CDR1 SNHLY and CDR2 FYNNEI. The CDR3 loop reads CASSPGQISETQYF. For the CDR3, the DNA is TGTGCCAGCAGCCCGGGACAGATTTCAGAGACCCAGTACTTC.

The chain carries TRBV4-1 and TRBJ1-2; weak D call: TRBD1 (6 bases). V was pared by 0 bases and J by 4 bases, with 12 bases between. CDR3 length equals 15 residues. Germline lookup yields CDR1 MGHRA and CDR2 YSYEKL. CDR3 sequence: CASSQESGGLYGYTF. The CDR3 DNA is TGCGCCAGCAGCCAAGAGTCGGGGGGGCTCTATGGCTACACCTTC.

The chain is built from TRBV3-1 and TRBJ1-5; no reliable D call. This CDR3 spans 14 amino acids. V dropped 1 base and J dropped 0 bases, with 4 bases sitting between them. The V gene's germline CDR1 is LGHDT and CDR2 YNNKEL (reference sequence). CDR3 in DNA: TGTGCCAGCAGCCAAGGACGTAGCAATCAGCCCCAGCATTTT. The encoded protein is CASSQGRSNQPQHF.

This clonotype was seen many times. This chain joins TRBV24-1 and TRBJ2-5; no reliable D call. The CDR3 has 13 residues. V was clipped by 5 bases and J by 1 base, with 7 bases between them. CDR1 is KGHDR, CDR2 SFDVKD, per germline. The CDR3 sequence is CATSGIGQETQYF. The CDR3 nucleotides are TGTGCCACCAGTGGAATTGGCCAAGAGACCCAGTACTTC.

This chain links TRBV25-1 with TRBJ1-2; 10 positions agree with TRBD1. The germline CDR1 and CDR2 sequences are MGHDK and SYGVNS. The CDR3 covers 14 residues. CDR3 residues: CARVPGQGYYGYTF. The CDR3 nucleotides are TGTGCTAGAGTACCGGGACAGGGGTACTATGGCTACACCTTC.

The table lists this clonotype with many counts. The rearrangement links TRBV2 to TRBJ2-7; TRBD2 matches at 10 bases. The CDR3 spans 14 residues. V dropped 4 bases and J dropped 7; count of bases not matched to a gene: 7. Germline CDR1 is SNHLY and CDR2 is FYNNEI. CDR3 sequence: CASSVQTSGSEQYF. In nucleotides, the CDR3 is TGTGCCAGCAGTGTTCAGACTAGCGGGTCGGAGCAGTACTTC.

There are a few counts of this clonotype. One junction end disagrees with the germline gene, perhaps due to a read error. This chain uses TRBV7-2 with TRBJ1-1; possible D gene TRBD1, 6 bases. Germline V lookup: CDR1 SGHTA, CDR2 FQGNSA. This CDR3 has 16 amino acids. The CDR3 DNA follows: TGCGCCAGCAGCCAAGAGGGGGTGCTTATGAACACTGAAGCTTTCTTT. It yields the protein CASSQEGVLMNTEAFF.

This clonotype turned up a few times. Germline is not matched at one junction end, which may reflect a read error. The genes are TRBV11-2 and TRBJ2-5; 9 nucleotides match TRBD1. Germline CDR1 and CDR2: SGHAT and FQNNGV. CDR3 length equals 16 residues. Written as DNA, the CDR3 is TGCGCCAGCAGCCAAGATCCCCGGACAGGGGTCGGGACCCAGTACTTC. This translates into CASSQDPRTGVGTQYF.

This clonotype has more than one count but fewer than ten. CDR3 residues: CASSSQGANVLTF. The CDR3 DNA follows: TGTGCCAGCAGCTCCCAAGGGGCCAACGTCCTGACTTTC. The chain links TRBV7-9 to TRBJ2-6, with D unresolved. This CDR3 has 13 residues. The V and J ends lost 4 bases and 4 bases respectively, with 5 bases between them. Germline assignment: CDR1 SEHNR and CDR2 FQNEAQ (reference sequence).

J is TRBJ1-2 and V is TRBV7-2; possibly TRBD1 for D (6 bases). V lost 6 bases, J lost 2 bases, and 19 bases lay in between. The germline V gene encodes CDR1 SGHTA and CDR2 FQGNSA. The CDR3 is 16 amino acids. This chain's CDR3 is CASSRSRGQFNYGYTF. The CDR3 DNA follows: TGTGCCAGCAGTCGTTCCAGAGGACAGTTCAACTATGGCTACACCTTC.

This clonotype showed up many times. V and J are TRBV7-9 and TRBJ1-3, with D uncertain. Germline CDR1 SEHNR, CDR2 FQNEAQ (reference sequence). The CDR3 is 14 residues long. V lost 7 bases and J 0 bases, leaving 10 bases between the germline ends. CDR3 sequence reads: CASTPVGSGNTIYF. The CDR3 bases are TGTGCCAGCACCCCGGTGGGCTCTGGAAACACCATATATTTT. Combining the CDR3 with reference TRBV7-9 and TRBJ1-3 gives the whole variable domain DTGVSQNPRHKITKRGQNVTFRCDPISEHNRLYWYRQTLGQGPEFLTYFQNEAQLEKSRLLSDRFSAERPKGSFSTLEIQRTEQGDSAMYLCASTPVGSGNTIYFGEGSWLTVV.

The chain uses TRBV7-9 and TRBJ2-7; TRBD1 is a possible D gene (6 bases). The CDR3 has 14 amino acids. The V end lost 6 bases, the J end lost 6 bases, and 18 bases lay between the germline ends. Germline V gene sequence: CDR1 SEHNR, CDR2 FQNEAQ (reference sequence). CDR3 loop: CASSFPVQGREQYF. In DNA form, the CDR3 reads TGTGCCAGCAGTTTCCCCGTACAGGGTCGCGAGCAGTACTTC.

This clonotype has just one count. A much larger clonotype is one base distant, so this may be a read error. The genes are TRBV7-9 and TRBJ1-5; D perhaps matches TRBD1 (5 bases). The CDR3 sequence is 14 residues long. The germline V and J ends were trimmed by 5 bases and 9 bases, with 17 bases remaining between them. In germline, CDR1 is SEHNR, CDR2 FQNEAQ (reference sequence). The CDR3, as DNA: TGTGCCAGCAGCCTTGGAGGGGACGAGCGGCCCCAGCATTTT. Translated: CASSLGGDERPQHF.

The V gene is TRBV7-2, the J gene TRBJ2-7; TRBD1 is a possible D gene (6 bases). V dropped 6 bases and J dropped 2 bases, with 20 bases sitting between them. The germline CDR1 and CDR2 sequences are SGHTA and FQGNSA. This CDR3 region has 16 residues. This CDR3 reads CASSYSGGTKAYEQYF. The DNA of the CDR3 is TGTGCCAGCAGTTACTCGGGTGGGACAAAGGCCTACGAGCAGTACTTC.

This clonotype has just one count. The CDR3 nucleotides read TGTGCCAGCAGACACCAGGTATTCCGGGACAGAGGAGGCGAGCAGTACTTC. Protein sequence: CASRHQVFRDRGGEQYF. The V gene is TRBV10-3, the J gene TRBJ2-7; the match to TRBD1 covers 7 bases. Trimming at V came to 10 bases and at J to 6 bases, leaving 24 bases not matched to a gene. From germline, CDR1 is ENHRY and CDR2 SYGVKD. The CDR3 is made up of 17 amino acids.

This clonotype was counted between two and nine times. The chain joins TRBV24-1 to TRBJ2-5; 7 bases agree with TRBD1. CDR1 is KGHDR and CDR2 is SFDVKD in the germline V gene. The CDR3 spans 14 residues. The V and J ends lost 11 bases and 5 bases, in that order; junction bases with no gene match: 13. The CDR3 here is CASSPTRGLETQYF. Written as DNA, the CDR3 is TGTGCCAGCAGCCCCACAAGGGGGCTGGAGACCCAGTACTTC.

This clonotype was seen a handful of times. CDR3 residues: CASSIVDRGFSNQPQHF. CDR3 bases: TGTGCCAGTAGTATAGTAGACAGGGGGTTTAGCAATCAGCCCCAGCATTTT. The chain uses TRBV7-8 and TRBJ1-5; 9 positions agree with TRBD1. This CDR3 spans 17 amino acids. CDR1 SGHVS and CDR2 FQNEAQ come from the germline V gene. V was clipped by 9 bases and J by 0 bases; unmatched bases: 12.

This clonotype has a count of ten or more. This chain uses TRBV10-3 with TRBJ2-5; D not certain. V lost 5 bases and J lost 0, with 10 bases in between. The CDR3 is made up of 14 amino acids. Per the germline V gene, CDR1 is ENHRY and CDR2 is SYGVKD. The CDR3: CAISMTDHQETQYF. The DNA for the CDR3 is TGTGCCATCAGTATGACGGATCACCAAGAGACCCAGTACTTC.

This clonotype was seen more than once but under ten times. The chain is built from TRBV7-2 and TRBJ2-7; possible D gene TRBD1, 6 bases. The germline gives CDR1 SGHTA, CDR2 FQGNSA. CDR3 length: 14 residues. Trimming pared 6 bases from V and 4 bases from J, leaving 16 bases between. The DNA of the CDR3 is TGTGCCAGCAGTTACTCGAGAGGGACATACGAGCAGTACTTC. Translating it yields CASSYSRGTYEQYF.